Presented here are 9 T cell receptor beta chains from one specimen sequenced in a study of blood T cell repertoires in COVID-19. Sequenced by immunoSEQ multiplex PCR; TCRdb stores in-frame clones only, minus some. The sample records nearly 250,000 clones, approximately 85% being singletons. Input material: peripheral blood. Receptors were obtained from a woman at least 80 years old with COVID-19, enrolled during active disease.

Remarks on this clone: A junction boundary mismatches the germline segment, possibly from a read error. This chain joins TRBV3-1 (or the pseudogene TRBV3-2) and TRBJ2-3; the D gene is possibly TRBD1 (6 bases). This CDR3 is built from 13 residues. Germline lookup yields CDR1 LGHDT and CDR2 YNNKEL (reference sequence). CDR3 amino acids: CASSPTLSGDIAF. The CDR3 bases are TGTGCCAGCAGCCCTACCTTATCCGGGGACATCGCCTTT.

The CDR3 is CASSLGQGAPPLHF. CDR3 coding DNA: TGTGCCAGTAGTCTCGGACAGGGGGCCCCCCCCCTCCACTTT. The J gene is TRBJ1-6, the V gene TRBV19; 11 nucleotides match TRBD1. The V segment lost 5 bases and the J segment 13 bases; nucleotides outside the gene matches: 7. The germline V gene has CDR1 LNHDA and CDR2 SQIVND (reference sequence). The CDR3 is 14 amino acids.

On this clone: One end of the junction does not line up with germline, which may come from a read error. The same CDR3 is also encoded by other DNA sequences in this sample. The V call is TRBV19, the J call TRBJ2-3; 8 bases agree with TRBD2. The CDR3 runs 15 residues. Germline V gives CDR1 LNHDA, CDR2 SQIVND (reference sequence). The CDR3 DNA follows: TGTGCCAGTAGCTCGGGGGGGGCAGGCACGGATACGCAGTATTTT. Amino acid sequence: CASSSGGAGTDTQYF. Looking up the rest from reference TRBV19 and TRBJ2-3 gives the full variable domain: DGGITQSPKYLFRKEGQNVTLSCEQNLNHDAMYWYRQDPGQGLRLIYYSQIVNDFQKGDIAEGYSVSREKKESFPLTVTSAQKNPTAFYLCASSSGGAGTDTQYFGPGTRLTVL.

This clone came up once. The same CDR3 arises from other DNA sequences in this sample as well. The chain's CDR3 is CASSSQGYEQYF. The CDR3 region has the DNA TGTGCCAGCAGCTCACAGGGATACGAGCAGTACTTC. The genes are TRBV7-2 and TRBJ2-7; D might be TRBD1 (6 bases). Trimming left V 4 bases short and J 4 bases short, with 8 bases between. CDR3 length: 12 residues. Germline loops: CDR1 SGHTA, CDR2 FQGNSA.

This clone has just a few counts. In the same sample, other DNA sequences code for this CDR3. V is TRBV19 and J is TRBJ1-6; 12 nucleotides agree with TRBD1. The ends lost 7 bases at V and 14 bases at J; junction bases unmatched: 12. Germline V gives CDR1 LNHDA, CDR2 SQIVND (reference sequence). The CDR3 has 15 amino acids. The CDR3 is CASTQGQGAFRALHF. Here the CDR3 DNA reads TGTGCCAGTACCCAGGGACAGGGGGCTTTTAGGGCCCTCCACTTT.

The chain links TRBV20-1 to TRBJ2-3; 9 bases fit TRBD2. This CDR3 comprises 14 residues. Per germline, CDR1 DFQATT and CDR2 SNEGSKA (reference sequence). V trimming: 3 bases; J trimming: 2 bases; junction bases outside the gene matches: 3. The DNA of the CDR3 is TGCAGTGCTAGTACTAGCGGGTTCACAGATACGCAGTATTTT. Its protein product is CSASTSGFTDTQYF.

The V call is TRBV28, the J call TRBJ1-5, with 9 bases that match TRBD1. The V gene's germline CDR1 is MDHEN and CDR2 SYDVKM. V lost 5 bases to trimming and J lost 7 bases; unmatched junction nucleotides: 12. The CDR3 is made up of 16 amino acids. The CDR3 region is CASSVTGTGIYQPQHF. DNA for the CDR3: TGTGCCAGCAGTGTTACCGGGACAGGGATATACCAGCCCCAGCATTTT.

Written as DNA, the CDR3 is TGCGCCAGCAGCTGGAGGCGAGGGACAGAAGAGACCCAGTACTTC. Translation: CASSWRRGTEETQYF. This rearrangement joins TRBV5-1 to TRBJ2-5, with 7 bases fitting TRBD1. The CDR3 runs 15 residues. CDR1 and CDR2 (germline): SGHRS, YFSETQ. J was trimmed by 3 bases and V by 3 bases; bases with no gene match: 8.

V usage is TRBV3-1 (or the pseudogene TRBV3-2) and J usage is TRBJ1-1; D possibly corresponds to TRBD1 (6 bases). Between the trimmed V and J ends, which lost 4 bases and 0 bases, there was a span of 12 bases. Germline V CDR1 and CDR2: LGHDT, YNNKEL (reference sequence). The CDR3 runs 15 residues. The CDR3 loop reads CASSRHRDLNTEAFF. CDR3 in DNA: TGTGCCAGCAGCCGTCACAGGGATTTGAACACTGAAGCTTTCTTT.